This T cell receptor (beta chain) derives from a study of blood T cell repertoires in COVID-19. Study-level information: Samples representing acute and convalescent COVID-19 were sourced from the United States, Italy and Spain.

CDR3 length: 14 residues. V gave up 11 bases and J gave up 2 bases, with 17 bases separating them. Germline V gene sequence: CDR1 SGHVS, CDR2 FNYEAQ. The protocol was immunoSEQ multiplex PCR, while the TCRdb copy is restricted to in-frame clones and leaves out a portion. The sample carries around 140,000 clones, about nine tenths recorded once. Sequenced material: PBMCs or T cells enriched from blood (not recorded which). The J gene is TRBJ2-3, the V gene TRBV7-6; tentative D call: TRBD2 (7 bases). The clonotype originates from a woman aged 40 to 50 who had been exposed to COVID-19. CDR3 in amino acids: CASRGGSFTDTQYF. The CDR3 region has the DNA TGTGCCTCGAGGGGGGGCAGCTTCACAGATACGCAGTATTTT.